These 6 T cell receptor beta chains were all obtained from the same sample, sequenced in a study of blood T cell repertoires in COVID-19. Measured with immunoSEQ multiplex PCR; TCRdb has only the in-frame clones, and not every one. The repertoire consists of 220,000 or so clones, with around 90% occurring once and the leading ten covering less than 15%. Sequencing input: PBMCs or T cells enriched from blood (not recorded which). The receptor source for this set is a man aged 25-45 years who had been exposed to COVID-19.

Here the CDR3 DNA reads TGCAGCGTTGAAGTCGAGTTAAGCACAGATACGCAGTATTTT. It encodes CSVEVELSTDTQYF. The chain carries TRBV29-1 and TRBJ2-3, with D unresolved. The CDR3 has 14 amino acids. Trimming stripped 1 base from V and 0 bases from J, with 8 bases between. Germline CDR1 reads SQVTM; CDR2 reads ANQGSEA.

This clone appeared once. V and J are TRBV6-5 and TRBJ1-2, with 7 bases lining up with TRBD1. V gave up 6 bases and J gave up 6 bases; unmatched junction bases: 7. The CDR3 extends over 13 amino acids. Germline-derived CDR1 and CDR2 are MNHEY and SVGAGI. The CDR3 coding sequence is TGTGCCAGCAGCCTTTCAGGGGGTGATGGCTACACCTTC. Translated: CASSLSGGDGYTF.

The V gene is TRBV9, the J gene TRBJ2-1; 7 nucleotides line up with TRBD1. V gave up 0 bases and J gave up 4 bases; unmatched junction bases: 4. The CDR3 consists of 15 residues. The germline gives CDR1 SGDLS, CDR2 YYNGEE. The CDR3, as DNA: TGTGCCAGCAGCGTAGAGAGGGGGCGATACAATGAGCAGTTCTTC. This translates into CASSVERGRYNEQFF.

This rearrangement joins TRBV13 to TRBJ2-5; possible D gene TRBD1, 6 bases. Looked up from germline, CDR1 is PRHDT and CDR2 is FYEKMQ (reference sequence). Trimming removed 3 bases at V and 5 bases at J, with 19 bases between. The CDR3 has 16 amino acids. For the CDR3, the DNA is TGTGCCAGCAGCTTCAATCCGACAGGATCCCCGGAGACCCAGTACTTC. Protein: CASSFNPTGSPETQYF.

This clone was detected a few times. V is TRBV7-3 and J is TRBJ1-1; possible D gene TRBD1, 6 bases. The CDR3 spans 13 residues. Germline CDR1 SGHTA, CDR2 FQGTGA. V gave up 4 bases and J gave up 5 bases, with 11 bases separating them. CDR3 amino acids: CASSSIQGTEAFF. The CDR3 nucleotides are TGTGCCAGCAGCTCGATTCAGGGGACTGAAGCTTTCTTT.

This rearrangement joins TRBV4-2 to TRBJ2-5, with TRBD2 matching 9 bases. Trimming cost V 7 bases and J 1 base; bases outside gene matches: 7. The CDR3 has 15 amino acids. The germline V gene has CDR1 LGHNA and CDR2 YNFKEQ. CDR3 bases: TGTGCCAGCACCCTTAGCGGGGGTTCCCAAGAGACCCAGTACTTC. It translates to CASTLSGGSQETQYF.